The source of this TCR beta chain is a study of blood T cells in healthy people across ages. A sample-barcoded 5' primer and a J-beta primer mix were used in a second PCR of roughly 6 to 12 cycles. One entry per CDR3 protein results from TCRdb running MiXCR on the 5' RACE reads. The table lists 650,000 to 1,000,000 distinct CDR3 sequences, roughly 35% of them singletons. Study-wide points: In the absence of known donor CMV status, changes in expanded clonotypes were possibly confounded. More naive CD4+ cells and higher diversity marked long-lived donors relative to aged donors.

Researchers report isolating at least 6 million PBMCs per sample. The CDR3 extends over 17 residues, inclusive of both ends. The germline V gene has CDR1 LGHNA and CDR2 YSLEER. This clonotype was observed a few times. Its matching antigen is unknown. The DNA is omitted, as the CDR3 cannot be located on it reliably, and the CDR3 follows TCRdb's listing. Sequencing was carried out using blood. The chain links TRBV4-3 to TRBJ2-1; the listed D gene, TRBD1, was not tested against the DNA. The TCR sequence derives from a man aged 18 to 35 in good health. The CDR3 here is CASSQFRARGVLGEQFF.